These 18 T cell receptor beta chains were sequenced from one sample in a study of cytotoxic CD8 clonotypes in ibrutinib-treated CLL. Repertoires were generated with immunoSEQ multiplex PCR, while TCRdb's copy carries only in-frame clones and drops some. This table holds approximately 280,000 clones, around 77% found once. Material: PBMCs, obtained at disease progression, from a patient treated with ibrutinib. The receptors here all came from a human donor with chronic lymphocytic leukemia.

V is TRBV6-5 and J is TRBJ1-1; D may be TRBD1 (6 bases). The CDR3 extends over 14 amino acids. The V end lost 4 bases, the J end lost 7 bases, and 16 bases lay between the germline ends. The germline V gene encodes CDR1 MNHEY and CDR2 SVGAGI. The CDR3 loop reads CASSFGQGRREAFF. The CDR3 DNA reads TGTGCCAGCAGTTTCGGCCAGGGGCGTCGTGAAGCTTTCTTT.

The chain couples TRBV4-1 to TRBJ1-2; D not resolved. V lost 3 bases to trimming and J lost 4 bases, with 12 bases between them. This CDR3 contains 14 residues. Germline V gene sequence: CDR1 MGHRA, CDR2 YSYEKL. Here the CDR3 reads CASSQATWLYGYTF. The CDR3 bases are TGCGCCAGCAGCCAGGCAACTTGGCTCTATGGCTACACCTTC.

The gene calls are TRBV11-1 and TRBJ2-7, with D possibly TRBD1 on 5 matching bases. The germline V gene has CDR1 SGHAT and CDR2 FQDESV (reference sequence). Trimming left V 4 bases short and J 0 bases short, with 10 bases between. There are 14 residues in the CDR3. CDR3 sequence (DNA): TGTGCCAGCAGCTGGGGCGCAAGCTCCTACGAGCAGTACTTC. Its protein product is CASSWGASSYEQYF.

The chain uses TRBV6-5 and TRBJ1-2, with D unclear. The V end lost 7 bases, the J end lost 2 bases, and 11 bases lay between the germline ends. This CDR3 has 13 amino acids. Germline V gene lookup returns CDR1 MNHEY and CDR2 SVGAGI. The CDR3 DNA follows: TGTGCCAGCATAGCCCCGGGAAACTATGGCTACACCTTC. Its translation: CASIAPGNYGYTF.

V and J are TRBV7-3 and TRBJ2-1; tentative D call: TRBD2 (6 bases). Germline CDR1 and CDR2: SGHTA and FQGTGA. The CDR3 is 16 amino acids. Trimming took 1 base from V and 4 from J, leaving 14 bases between them. Written as DNA, the CDR3 is TGTGCCAGCAGCTTAAGTGTCCGGGAGTCTTACAATGAGCAGTTCTTC. It translates to CASSLSVRESYNEQFF. The whole variable domain, filled in from reference TRBV7-3 and TRBJ2-1, reads GAGVSQTPSNKVTEKGKYVELRCDPISGHTALYWYRQSLGQGPEFLIYFQGTGAADDSGLPNDRFFAVRPEGSVSTLKIQRTERGDSAVYLCASSLSVRESYNEQFFGPGTRLTVL.

The chain joins TRBV5-6 to TRBJ2-2; 9 bases align to TRBD1. With V trimmed by 0 bases and J by 7 bases, 4 bases remained unmatched. Germline V gives CDR1 SGHDT, CDR2 YYEEEE. There are 15 residues in the CDR3. CDR3 in amino acids: CASSLDRGLVGELFF. CDR3 sequence (DNA): TGTGCCAGCAGCTTGGACAGGGGGCTTGTCGGGGAGCTGTTTTTT.

The genes are TRBV5-6 and TRBJ2-5; 7 bases are a match to TRBD2. The germline CDR1 and CDR2 sequences are SGHDT and YYEEEE. V gave up 3 bases and J gave up 9 bases; unmatched junction bases: 2. This CDR3 is built from 11 residues. CDR3 protein: CASSWGRAQYF. The CDR3 coding sequence is TGTGCCAGCAGCTGGGGGAGGGCCCAGTACTTC.

This clone was seen a handful of times. The chain recombines TRBV7-2 with TRBJ2-2; D is unresolved. Trimming pared 3 bases from V and 4 bases from J, leaving 9 bases between. This CDR3 region has 14 residues. Per the germline V gene, CDR1 is SGHTA and CDR2 is FQGNSA. The CDR3 bases are TGTGCCAGCAGCTTCGACGGTCTCACCGGGGAGCTGTTTTTT. It translates to CASSFDGLTGELFF.

J is TRBJ1-6 and V is TRBV6-1, with D uncertain. The germline V and J ends were trimmed by 0 bases and 7 bases, with 4 bases remaining between them. Germline V gene lookup returns CDR1 MNHNS and CDR2 SASEGT. CDR3 length equals 13 residues. In DNA, the CDR3 is TGTGCCAGCAGTGAAGCGAGGAATTCACCCCTCCACTTT. This codes for CASSEARNSPLHF.

V is TRBV28 and J is TRBJ2-3, with D perhaps matching TRBD2 (5 bases). Germline loops: CDR1 MDHEN, CDR2 SYDVKM. V lost 7 bases to trimming and J lost 0 bases, with 17 bases between them. The CDR3 has 16 residues. The CDR3 DNA reads TGTGCCAGCACCCCGACGGGGTGGTCTAGCACAGATACGCAGTATTTT. Translated: CASTPTGWSSTDTQYF.

This chain links TRBV2 with TRBJ2-2; D may correspond to TRBD1 or TRBD2 (5 bases each). Germline V lookup: CDR1 SNHLY, CDR2 FYNNEI. The CDR3 has 15 amino acids. Trimming took 8 bases from V and 5 from J, leaving 18 bases between them. In DNA, the CDR3 is TGTGCCAGCCAGGGTTCGGTAGCGATGACCGGGGAGCTGTTTTTT. It is translated as CASQGSVAMTGELFF.

The V gene is TRBV27, the J gene TRBJ2-6, with D unresolved. The germline V and J ends were trimmed by 5 bases and 1 base, with 12 bases remaining between them. The germline gives CDR1 MNHEY, CDR2 SMNVEV (reference sequence). The CDR3 length is 16 residues. CDR3 loop: CASSPFLRSGANVLTF. CDR3 DNA: TGTGCCAGCAGTCCGTTTCTGCGATCTGGGGCCAACGTCCTGACTTTC.

The chain employs TRBV10-3 and TRBJ2-7; D tentatively reads TRBD1 or TRBD2 (5 bases each). Per germline, CDR1 ENHRY and CDR2 SYGVKD. Trimming shortened V by 4 bases and J by 0 bases, and 7 bases separated the two germline ends. The CDR3 contains 13 residues. CDR3 bases: TGTGCCATCAGTGGGGGGAGCTCCTACGAGCAGTACTTC. Amino acids: CAISGGSSYEQYF.

This clone was found a few times. The CDR3 here is CASSAGGELFF. Here the CDR3 DNA reads TGTGCCAGCAGCGCGGGCGGGGAGCTGTTTTTT. The chain recombines TRBV6-5 with TRBJ2-2, with D tentatively TRBD2 (5 bases). Germline V gene sequence: CDR1 MNHEY, CDR2 SVGAGI. The V gene lost 6 bases and the J gene lost 7 bases, with 6 bases spanning the gap. CDR3 length: 11 amino acids.

The rearrangement joins TRBV12-5 to TRBJ1-5, with TRBD1 matching over 8 bases. This CDR3 spans 16 amino acids. Germline CDR1 LGHNT, CDR2 FRNRAP. The trim removed 2 bases at V and 5 bases at J, leaving 8 bases unmatched. The CDR3 bases are TGTGCTAGTGGTTTGACAGACAGGGGAGGGGATCAGCCCCAGCATTTT. Protein: CASGLTDRGGDQPQHF.

This clone was detected a few times. The rearrangement joins TRBV10-1 to TRBJ2-5; D gene unclear. The germline V gene encodes CDR1 WNHNN and CDR2 SYGVQD (reference sequence). The V end was cut by 3 bases, the J end by 2 bases, with 7 bases between. The CDR3 sequence is 13 residues long. CDR3 region: CASSDSRQETQYF. CDR3 DNA: TGCGCCAGCAGTGATTCCAGACAAGAGACCCAGTACTTC.

A single count supports this clone. The gene calls are TRBV7-6 and TRBJ2-7, with D possibly matching TRBD1 (7 bases). The V end was cut by 5 bases, the J end by 3 bases, with 14 bases between. Per germline, CDR1 SGHVS and CDR2 FNYEAQ. The CDR3 runs 14 residues. The CDR3 DNA follows: TGTGCCAGCAGCCAAGGGGGCGGGAACTACGAGCAGTACTTC. As protein: CASSQGGGNYEQYF.

The V and J genes are TRBV29-1 and TRBJ2-7; TRBD1 matches at 11 bases. Losses at the gene ends were 7 bases for V and 1 base for J; bases not matched to a gene: 3. The CDR3 has 13 residues. Germline CDR1 SQVTM, CDR2 ANQGSEA. CDR3 in DNA: TGCAGCGACCGGGACAGGGGGTCCTACGAGCAGTACTTC. The encoded protein is CSDRDRGSYEQYF.